A selection of T cell receptor beta chains follows, all from one sample in a study of beta chain features in type 1 diabetes. Generated by immunoSEQ multiplex PCR, the TCRdb table keeps only in-frame clones and is missing some. Here the sample spans approximately 270,000 clones, roughly 13% being singletons. Source material: naive CD4+ T cells from blood. All receptors derive from a man between 25 and 39 years old with type 1 diabetes. The CDR3 runs from the conserved cysteine through the conserved F or W. The order of the fields is J gene, clone size, D gene, V gene, CDR3 DNA, CDR3 protein. The D gene is left open where the match is weak. Rows may omit the clone size; those that give it use once, few, many or a size class.

j_gene: TRBJ2-4; abundance: .; d_gene: .; v_gene: TRBV28; CDR3nt: TGTGCCAGCAGTAACCCAGGGATCGGGCAAAACATTCAGTACTTC; CDR3aa: CASSNPGIGQNIQYF
j_gene: TRBJ2-6; abundance: .; d_gene: .; v_gene: TRBV18; CDR3nt: TGTGCCAGCCTCACCGGGATTACATCTGGGGCCAACGTCCTGACTTTC; CDR3aa: CASLTGITSGANVLTF
j_gene: TRBJ2-3; abundance: .; d_gene: TRBD1; v_gene: TRBV11-1; CDR3nt: TGTGCCAGCAGCTCGGACAGGGGTGCAGATACGCAGTATTTT; CDR3aa: CASSSDRGADTQYF
j_gene: TRBJ2-1; abundance: .; d_gene: .; v_gene: TRBV5-1; CDR3nt: TGCGCCAGCAGCTCCTCTAAATCAGGGGGGAATGAGCAGTTCTTC; CDR3aa: CASSSSKSGGNEQFF
j_gene: TRBJ2-3; abundance: few; d_gene: TRBD2; v_gene: TRBV5-1; CDR3nt: TGCGCCAGCAGCTTGGGGCGGCTAGGACTAGCGGGAGATTTGGATACGCAGTATTTT; CDR3aa: CASSLGRLGLAGDLDTQYF
j_gene: TRBJ2-7; abundance: few; d_gene: .; v_gene: TRBV5-4; CDR3nt: TGTGCCAGCAGCTCTGGGACGGAGGGGAACTACGAGCAGTACTTC; CDR3aa: CASSSGTEGNYEQYF
j_gene: TRBJ2-1; abundance: few; d_gene: TRBD2; v_gene: TRBV7-2; CDR3nt: TGTGCCAGCAGCCCCCAGAGCGGGGACTACAATGAGCAGTTCTTC; CDR3aa: CASSPQSGDYNEQFF
j_gene: TRBJ1-4; abundance: few; d_gene: .; v_gene: TRBV18; CDR3nt: TGTGCCAGCTCACAACAGGGCGCAACTAATGAAAAACTGTTTTTT; CDR3aa: CASSQQGATNEKLFF
j_gene: TRBJ2-2; abundance: .; d_gene: .; v_gene: TRBV14; CDR3nt: TGTGCCAGCAGCCAACATGCAGGCGTGAACACCGGGGAGCTGTTTTTT; CDR3aa: CASSQHAGVNTGELFF
j_gene: TRBJ2-3; abundance: few; d_gene: TRBD2; v_gene: TRBV5-1; CDR3nt: TGCGCCAGCAGCTTCGGGAGGGTTGGAGATACGCAGTATTTT; CDR3aa: CASSFGRVGDTQYF
j_gene: TRBJ2-5; abundance: .; d_gene: TRBD2; v_gene: TRBV2; CDR3nt: TGTGCCAGCAGTGACGCGCGGGGGGGAGAGACCCAGTACTTC; CDR3aa: CASSDARGGETQYF
j_gene: TRBJ2-1; abundance: few; d_gene: TRBD2; v_gene: TRBV2; CDR3nt: TGTGCCAGCAGTGAACTAGCGGGAGCCTACAATGAGCAGTTCTTC; CDR3aa: CASSELAGAYNEQFF
j_gene: TRBJ2-5; abundance: few; d_gene: .; v_gene: TRBV6-5; CDR3nt: TGTGCCAGCACTCCCGCAGTCGAACGGGGGACCCAGTACTTC; CDR3aa: CASTPAVERGTQYF
j_gene: TRBJ1-5; abundance: .; d_gene: .; v_gene: TRBV2; CDR3nt: TGTGCCAGTACTTTATTTGGCAATCAGCCCCAGCATTTT; CDR3aa: CASTLFGNQPQHF
j_gene: TRBJ2-3; abundance: few; d_gene: .; v_gene: TRBV7-9; CDR3nt: TGTGCCAGCAGTTTTGAGGGTCGGACAGATACGCAGTATTTT; CDR3aa: CASSFEGRTDTQYF
j_gene: TRBJ1-4; abundance: .; d_gene: .; v_gene: TRBV7-9; CDR3nt: TGTGCCAGCAGCTTATACAGCGGGAATGAAAAACTGTTTTTT; CDR3aa: CASSLYSGNEKLFF
j_gene: TRBJ2-7; abundance: few; d_gene: TRBD1; v_gene: TRBV27; CDR3nt: TGTGCCAGCAGTCTTCCCGGGACAGGGGTCCACGAGCAGTACTTC; CDR3aa: CASSLPGTGVHEQYF
j_gene: TRBJ2-4; abundance: .; d_gene: .; v_gene: TRBV5-1; CDR3nt: TGCGCCAGCAGCTTAGGGGATGCCTGGGGAAACATTCAGTACTTC; CDR3aa: CASSLGDAWGNIQYF
j_gene: TRBJ2-7; abundance: .; d_gene: TRBD2; v_gene: TRBV4-1; CDR3nt: TGCGCCAGCAGCCAAGATAGCGGGCGAGCCTCCTACGAGCAGTACTTC; CDR3aa: CASSQDSGRASYEQYF
j_gene: TRBJ1-1; abundance: .; d_gene: .; v_gene: TRBV19; CDR3nt: TGTGCCAGTAGTAGGGAGAGGAACACTGAAGCTTTCTTT; CDR3aa: CASSRERNTEAFF
j_gene: TRBJ2-7; abundance: few; d_gene: TRBD2; v_gene: TRBV12-5; CDR3nt: TGTGCTAGTGGTTCCCTCGGACAGCCGGGACTAGCGGGAGGCTACGAGCAGTACTTC; CDR3aa: CASGSLGQPGLAGGYEQYF
j_gene: TRBJ2-7; abundance: .; d_gene: .; v_gene: TRBV6-5; CDR3nt: TGTGCCAGCAGCCGCGAGGGGAGGTTGTACGAGCAGTACTTC; CDR3aa: CASSREGRLYEQYF
j_gene: TRBJ1-5; abundance: few; d_gene: .; v_gene: TRBV29-1; CDR3nt: TGCAGCGTTGGAGGGGGGGAGGTTGGGCCCCAGCATTTT; CDR3aa: CSVGGGEVGPQHF
j_gene: TRBJ1-5; abundance: .; d_gene: .; v_gene: TRBV5-6; CDR3nt: TGTGCCAGCAGCTCCCAAGTAAGGGGGGGAGATCAGCCCCAGCATTTT; CDR3aa: CASSSQVRGGDQPQHF
j_gene: TRBJ1-3; abundance: few; d_gene: .; v_gene: TRBV18; CDR3nt: TGTGCCAGCTCGTCGACTGCGGGCGGAAACACCATATATTTT; CDR3aa: CASSSTAGGNTIYF
j_gene: TRBJ2-3; abundance: few; d_gene: TRBD2; v_gene: TRBV30; CDR3nt: TGTGCCTGGAGTGTAGGGCTAGCGGACACAGATACGCAGTATTTT; CDR3aa: CAWSVGLADTDTQYF
j_gene: TRBJ2-5; abundance: few; d_gene: TRBD1; v_gene: TRBV5-1; CDR3nt: TGCGCCAGCAGAAGACAGGGGACAGAGACCCAGTACTTC; CDR3aa: CASRRQGTETQYF
j_gene: TRBJ2-1; abundance: .; d_gene: .; v_gene: TRBV10-3; CDR3nt: TGTGCCGTCACCCCGAGTCTAGTCAGCAATGAGCAGTTCTTC; CDR3aa: CAVTPSLVSNEQFF
j_gene: TRBJ2-3; abundance: few; d_gene: TRBD2; v_gene: TRBV9; CDR3nt: TGTGCCAGCAGCACACCGACTAGCGGGAGGATTGGTTACGGCACAGATACGCAGTATTTT; CDR3aa: CASSTPTSGRIGYGTDTQYF
j_gene: TRBJ2-5; abundance: few; d_gene: TRBD1; v_gene: TRBV13; CDR3nt: TGTGCCAGCAGCTTTCGGCCACAGGGGGGACAGGGGGAAGAGACCCAGTACTTC; CDR3aa: CASSFRPQGGQGEETQYF
j_gene: TRBJ1-4; abundance: few; d_gene: .; v_gene: TRBV19; CDR3nt: TGTGCCAGTAGAGACCGAGGGGGAATGTCGACTAATGAAAAACTGTTTTTT; CDR3aa: CASRDRGGMSTNEKLFF
j_gene: TRBJ2-1; abundance: few; d_gene: TRBD2; v_gene: TRBV5-1; CDR3nt: TGCGCCAGCAGCTTAGGGCTAGCGGGAGAGGAGCAGTTCTTC; CDR3aa: CASSLGLAGEEQFF
j_gene: TRBJ2-5; abundance: few; d_gene: TRBD2; v_gene: TRBV5-5; CDR3nt: TGTGCCAGCAGCTTGCGGGAGGGGGAGGAGACCCAGTACTTC; CDR3aa: CASSLREGEETQYF
j_gene: TRBJ1-1; abundance: few; d_gene: TRBD1; v_gene: TRBV29-1; CDR3nt: TGCAGCGTCCATGCCCTACACACACAGGGGTGCTTT; CDR3aa: CSVHALHTQGCF
j_gene: TRBJ2-2; abundance: few; d_gene: TRBD2; v_gene: TRBV7-3; CDR3nt: TGTGCCAGCAGCTGGAGCGGCCTTGGGAGGGCCGGGGAGCTGTTTTTT; CDR3aa: CASSWSGLGRAGELFF
j_gene: TRBJ1-5; abundance: .; d_gene: .; v_gene: TRBV9; CDR3nt: TGTGCCAGCAGCGTAGGGGACTATAGCAATCAGCCCCAGCATTTT; CDR3aa: CASSVGDYSNQPQHF
j_gene: TRBJ2-6; abundance: .; d_gene: .; v_gene: TRBV10-3; CDR3nt: TGTGCCCACCGGGCAGGGATCGGGGCCAACGTCCTGACTTTC; CDR3aa: CAHRAGIGANVLTF
j_gene: TRBJ2-1; abundance: few; d_gene: .; v_gene: TRBV6-1; CDR3nt: TGTGCCAGCAGTGTGGACATCAATGAGCAGTTCTTC; CDR3aa: CASSVDINEQFF
j_gene: TRBJ1-5; abundance: few; d_gene: .; v_gene: TRBV5-6; CDR3nt: TGTGCCAGCAGCTCTAAGGGAGGGAAGGGGAGCAATCAGCCCCAGCATTTT; CDR3aa: CASSSKGGKGSNQPQHF
j_gene: TRBJ2-1; abundance: few; d_gene: TRBD2; v_gene: TRBV4-1; CDR3nt: TGCGCCAGCAGCCCCGGGGATAGCGGGAGCAACAATGAGCAGTTCTTC; CDR3aa: CASSPGDSGSNNEQFF
j_gene: TRBJ2-5; abundance: .; d_gene: TRBD1; v_gene: TRBV19; CDR3nt: TGTGCCAGTAGTCCCCGGGACAGGGAAGAGACCCAGTACTTC; CDR3aa: CASSPRDREETQYF
j_gene: TRBJ2-3; abundance: .; d_gene: TRBD2; v_gene: TRBV7-3; CDR3nt: TGTGCCAGCAGCTTAATGGGACTAGCGGGCACAGATACGCAGTATTTT; CDR3aa: CASSLMGLAGTDTQYF